This T cell receptor beta chain was identified during a study of T cell repertoires in cytomegalovirus infection. This clonotype was detected a few times. The ends were cut back, 4 bases at V and 5 bases at J, with 15 bases in the middle. The CDR3 is 14 amino acids. Germline CDR1 reads SGHRS; CDR2 reads YFSETQ. TCRdb passed the reads through MiXCR, listing each CDR3 protein once. The sample lists 250,000 to 300,000 distinct CDR3 sequences, roughly 13% occurring once. The sequence derives from a human donor in good health (CMV status not recorded). Some clones in this sample may be carry-over from other donors' samples. Sequencing used PBMCs. The rearrangement joins TRBV5-1 to TRBJ1-1, with a possible D match to TRBD1 (6 bases). The CDR3 spells CASSTQGVTTEAFF. The CDR3 DNA reads TGCGCCAGCAGCACACAGGGTGTCACAACTGAAGCTTTCTTT.